The entry that follows covers one T cell receptor (beta chain) sequence. This specimen belongs to a study of beta chain features in type 1 diabetes. Trimming removed 3 bases at V and 6 bases at J, with 21 bases between. This CDR3 has 16 amino acids. Germline CDR1 and CDR2: SGHTS and YDEGEE. Every isolated RNA sample was fully reverse transcribed, so sequencing captured expressed TCRB transcripts. Only in-frame clones appear in the TCRdb table, and some are missing; sequencing was by immunoSEQ multiplex PCR. The data hold under 400,000 clones, with approximately 14% observed a single time. Sequenced material: central memory CD4+ T cells from blood. The TCR comes from a man in his thirties or forties in good health. This sequence joins TRBV5-8 and TRBJ1-2; D is possibly TRBD1 (5 bases). As DNA, the CDR3 is TGTGCCAGCAGCTCGGGGATAATATCAGGGATACATGGCTACACCTTC. Its protein is CASSSGIISGIHGYTF.